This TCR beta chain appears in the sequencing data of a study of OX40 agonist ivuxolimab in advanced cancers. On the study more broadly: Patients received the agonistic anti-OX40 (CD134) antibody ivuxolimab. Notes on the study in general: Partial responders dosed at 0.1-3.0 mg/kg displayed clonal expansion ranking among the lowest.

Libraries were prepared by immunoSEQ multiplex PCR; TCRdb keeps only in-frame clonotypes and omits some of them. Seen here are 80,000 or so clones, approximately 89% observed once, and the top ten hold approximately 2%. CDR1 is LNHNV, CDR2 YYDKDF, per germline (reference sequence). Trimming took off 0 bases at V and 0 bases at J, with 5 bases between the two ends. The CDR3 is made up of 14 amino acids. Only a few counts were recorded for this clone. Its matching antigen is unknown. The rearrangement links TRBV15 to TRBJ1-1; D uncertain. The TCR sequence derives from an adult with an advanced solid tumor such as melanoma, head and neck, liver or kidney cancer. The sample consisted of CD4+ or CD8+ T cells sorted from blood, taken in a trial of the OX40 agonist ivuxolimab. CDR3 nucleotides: TGTGCCACCAGCAGAGATCTCGTGAACACTGAAGCTTTCTTT. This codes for CATSRDLVNTEAFF. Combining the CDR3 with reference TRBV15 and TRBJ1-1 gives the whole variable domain DAMVIQNPRYQVTQFGKPVTLSCSQTLNHNVMYWYQQKSSQAPKLLFHYYDKDFNNEADTPDNFQSRRPNTSFCFLDIRSPGLGDTAMYLCATSRDLVNTEAFFGQGTRLTVV.